The source of this TCR beta chain is a study of shared clonotypes between healthy human individuals. Whole-study findings and limits: In general, naive subsets displayed greater estimated richness than memory subsets did.

Every donor, a Caucasian adult, lived in Nashville, Tennessee. Assay runs were performed at deep level. Clones were read by immunoSEQ multiplex PCR, and TCRdb kept only the in-frame ones, dropping some. The sample gives a few million clones, approximately 93% of which show up once; around 0.4% is in the top ten. Regarding this clone: The antigen is undetermined. At one end the junction does not follow the germline gene, possibly because of a read error.

CDR3 length: 12 amino acids. Germline V gene sequence: CDR1 MNHNS, CDR2 SASEGT. The TCR comes from a man between 18 and 29 years old in good health. Some clones in this sample may be carry-over from other donors' samples. The sample comprised naive CD4+ T cells from PBMCs. Subset indicated: CD45RA+ positively selected. The chain combines TRBV6-1 with TRBJ1-1; D gene ambiguous. The CDR3 spells CASSELYSSGVF. The CDR3 DNA reads TGTGCCAGCAGTGAATTATATAGTAGCGGGGTCTTT.